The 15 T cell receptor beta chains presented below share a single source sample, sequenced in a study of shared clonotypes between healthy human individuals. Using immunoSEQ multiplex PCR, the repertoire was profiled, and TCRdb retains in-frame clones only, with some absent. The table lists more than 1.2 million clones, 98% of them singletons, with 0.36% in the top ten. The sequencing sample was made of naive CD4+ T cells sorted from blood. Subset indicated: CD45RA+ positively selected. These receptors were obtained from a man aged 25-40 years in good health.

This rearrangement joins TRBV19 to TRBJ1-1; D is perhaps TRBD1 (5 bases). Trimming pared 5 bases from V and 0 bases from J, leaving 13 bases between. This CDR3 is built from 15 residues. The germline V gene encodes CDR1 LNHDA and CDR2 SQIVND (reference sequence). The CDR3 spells CASSAAGGVNTEAFF. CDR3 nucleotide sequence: TGTGCCAGTAGTGCGGCGGGGGGAGTGAACACTGAAGCTTTCTTT.

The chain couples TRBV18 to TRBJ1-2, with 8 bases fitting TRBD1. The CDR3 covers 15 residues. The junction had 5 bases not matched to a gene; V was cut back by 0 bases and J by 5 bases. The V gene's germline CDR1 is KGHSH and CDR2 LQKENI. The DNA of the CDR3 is TGTGCCAGCTCACCACCCCAGGGGGCAGAGTATGGCTACACCTTC. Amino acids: CASSPPQGAEYGYTF.

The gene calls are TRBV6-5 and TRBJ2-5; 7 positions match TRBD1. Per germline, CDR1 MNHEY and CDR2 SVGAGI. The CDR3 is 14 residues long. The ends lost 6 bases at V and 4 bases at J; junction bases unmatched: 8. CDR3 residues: CASRSQGMGETQYF. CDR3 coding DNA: TGTGCCAGCAGATCACAGGGGATGGGAGAGACCCAGTACTTC.

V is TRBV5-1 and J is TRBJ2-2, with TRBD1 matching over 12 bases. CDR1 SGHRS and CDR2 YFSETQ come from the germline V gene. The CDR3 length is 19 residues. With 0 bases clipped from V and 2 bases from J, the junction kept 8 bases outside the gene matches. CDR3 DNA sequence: TGCGCCAGCAGCTTGGCGAGGGGACAGGGGGCTGTTAACACCGGGGAGCTGTTTTTT. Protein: CASSLARGQGAVNTGELFF.

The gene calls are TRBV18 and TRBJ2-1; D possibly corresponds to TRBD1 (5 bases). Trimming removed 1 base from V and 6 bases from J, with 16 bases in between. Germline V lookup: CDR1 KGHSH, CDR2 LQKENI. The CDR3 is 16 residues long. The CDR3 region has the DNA TGTGCCAGCTCACCACTGAAGGGGTCATACGGCAATGAGCAGTTCTTC. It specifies CASSPLKGSYGNEQFF.

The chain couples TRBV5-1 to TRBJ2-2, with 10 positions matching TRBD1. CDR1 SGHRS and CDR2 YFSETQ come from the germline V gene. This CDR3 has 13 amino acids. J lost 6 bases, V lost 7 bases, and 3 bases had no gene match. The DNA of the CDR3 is TGCGCCAGCCGGGACAGGGGCCCCGGGGAGCTGTTTTTT. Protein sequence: CASRDRGPGELFF. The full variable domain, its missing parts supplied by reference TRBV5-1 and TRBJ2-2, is KAGVTQTPRYLIKTRGQQVTLSCSPISGHRSVSWYQQTPGQGLQFLFEYFSETQRNKGNFPGRFSGRQFSNSRSEMNVSTLELGDSALYLCASRDRGPGELFFGEGSRLTVL.

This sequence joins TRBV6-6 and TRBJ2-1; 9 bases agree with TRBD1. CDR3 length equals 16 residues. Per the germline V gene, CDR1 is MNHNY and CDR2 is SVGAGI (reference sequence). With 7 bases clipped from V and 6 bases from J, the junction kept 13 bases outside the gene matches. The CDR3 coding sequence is TGTGCCAGCAACCAACCCGGGACAGGGTGGGGCAATGAGCAGTTCTTC. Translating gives CASNQPGTGWGNEQFF.

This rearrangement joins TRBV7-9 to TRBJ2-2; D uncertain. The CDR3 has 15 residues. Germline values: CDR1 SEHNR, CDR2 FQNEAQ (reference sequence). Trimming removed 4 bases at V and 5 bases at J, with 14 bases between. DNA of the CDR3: TGTGCCAGCAGCTCATTAGTATTGGGGACCGGGGAGCTGTTTTTT. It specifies CASSSLVLGTGELFF.

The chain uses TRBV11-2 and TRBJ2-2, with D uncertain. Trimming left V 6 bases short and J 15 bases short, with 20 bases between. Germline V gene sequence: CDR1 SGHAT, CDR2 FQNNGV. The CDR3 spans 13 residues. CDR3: CASRSQRLGSLFF. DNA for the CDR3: TGTGCCAGCAGGTCCCAGCGCTTGGGTTCGTTGTTTTTT.

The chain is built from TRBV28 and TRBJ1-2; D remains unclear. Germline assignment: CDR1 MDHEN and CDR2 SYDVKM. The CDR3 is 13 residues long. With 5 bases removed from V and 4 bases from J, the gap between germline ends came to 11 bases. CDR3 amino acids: CASSKGIRYGYTF. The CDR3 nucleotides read TGTGCCAGCAGTAAAGGGATACGCTATGGCTACACCTTC.

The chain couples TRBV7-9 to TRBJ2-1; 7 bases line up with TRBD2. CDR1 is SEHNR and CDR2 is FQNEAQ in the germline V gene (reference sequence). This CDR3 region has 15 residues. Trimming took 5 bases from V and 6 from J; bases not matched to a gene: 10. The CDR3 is CASSLLAGVANEQFF. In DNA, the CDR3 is TGTGCCAGCAGCCTTTTGGCGGGAGTGGCCAATGAGCAGTTCTTC.

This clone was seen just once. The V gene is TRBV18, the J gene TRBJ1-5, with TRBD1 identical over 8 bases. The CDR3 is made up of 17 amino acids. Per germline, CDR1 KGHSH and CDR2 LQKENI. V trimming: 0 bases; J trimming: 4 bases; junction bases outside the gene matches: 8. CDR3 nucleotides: TGTGCCAGCTCACCACCGGGCTGGGACAGGATAAATCAGCCCCAGCATTTT. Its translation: CASSPPGWDRINQPQHF.

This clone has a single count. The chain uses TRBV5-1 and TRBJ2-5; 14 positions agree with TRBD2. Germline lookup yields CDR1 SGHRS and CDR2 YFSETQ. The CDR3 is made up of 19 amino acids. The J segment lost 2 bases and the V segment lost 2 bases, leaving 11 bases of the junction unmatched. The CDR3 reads CASSFARLAGGPSQETQYF. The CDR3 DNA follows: TGCGCCAGCAGCTTCGCGAGACTAGCGGGAGGGCCGAGTCAAGAGACCCAGTACTTC.

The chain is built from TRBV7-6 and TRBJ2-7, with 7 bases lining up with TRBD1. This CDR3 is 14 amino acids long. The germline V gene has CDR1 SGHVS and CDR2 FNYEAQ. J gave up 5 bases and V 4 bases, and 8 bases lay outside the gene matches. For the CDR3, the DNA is TGTGCCAGCAGCTCAGACGACAGGGTCAACGAGCAGTACTTC. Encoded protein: CASSSDDRVNEQYF.

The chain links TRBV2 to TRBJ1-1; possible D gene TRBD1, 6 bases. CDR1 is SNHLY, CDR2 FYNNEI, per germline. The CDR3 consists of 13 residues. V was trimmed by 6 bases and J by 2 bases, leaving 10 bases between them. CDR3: CASSLGGNTEAFF. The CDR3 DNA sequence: TGTGCCAGCAGCCTGGGGGGCAACACTGAAGCTTTCTTT. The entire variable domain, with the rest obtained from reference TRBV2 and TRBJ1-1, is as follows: EPEVTQTPSHQVTQMGQEVILRCVPISNHLYFYWYRQILGQKVEFLVSFYNNEISEKSEIFDDQFSVERPDGSNFTLKIRSTKLEDSAMYFCASSLGGNTEAFFGQGTRLTVV.